The present TCR beta chain was sequenced within a study of identical twins. Study-level points and caveats: Invariant MAIT and iNKT cells are populations that could partly confound zero-insertion analyses.

In TCRdb, the 5' RACE reads were re-called with MiXCR into one record per CDR3 protein. The top ten hold under 10% of the sample, which has 350,000 or so distinct CDR3 sequences, about 9% seen once. Trimming left V 0 bases short and J 5 bases short, with 26 bases between. The CDR3 runs 19 residues. Germline lookup yields CDR1 SNHLY and CDR2 FYNNEI. For this clonotype: Its antigen is not known.

This clonotype originated in a woman aged 45-59 years in good health. The rearrangement links TRBV2 to TRBJ2-7; TRBD2 is a possible D gene (6 bases). The sample consisted of naive T cells sorted from blood. The CDR3 sequence: CASSEAALNSGARGNEQYF. The CDR3 nucleotides are TGTGCCAGCAGTGAAGCGGCCCTCAATAGCGGAGCTCGGGGGAACGAGCAGTACTTC.